A selection of T cell receptor beta chains follows, all from one sample in a study of shared T cell receptors in the human thymus. The method was immunoSEQ multiplex PCR; TCRdb's version includes in-frame clones alone and lacks a portion of them. Counted here are 500,000 to 750,000 clones, around 87% occurring once; the ten biggest clones make up roughly 0.0097%. Separately, the same data were catalogued under a study of human thymus T cells.

Material for sequencing was thymocytes. The receptors were gathered from a boy younger than two with a congenital heart defect. The CDR3 runs from the conserved cysteine through the conserved F or W. The D gene is left open where the match is weak. Expanded clones get a size class; other rows say once, few or many, or leave the size out.

v_call	clone_size	d_call	j_call	cdr3_aa	cdr3_nt
TRBV11-3	NA	TRBD2	TRBJ2-2	CASSLGVAGGSGELFF	TGTGCCAGCAGCTTAGGTGTGGCGGGAGGCAGCGGGGAGCTGTTTTTT
TRBV6-1	NA	NA	TRBJ2-3	CASSCQDSSTDTQYF	TGTGCCAGCAGTTGTCAGGACAGTAGCACAGATACGCAGTATTTT
TRBV6-1	few	TRBD1	TRBJ2-7	CASSEATGADHEQYF	TGTGCCAGCAGTGAAGCTACAGGGGCCGACCACGAGCAGTACTTC
TRBV7-8	NA	NA	TRBJ2-3	CASSRTPRGTDTQYF	TGTGCCAGCAGCAGAACACCGCGGGGCACAGATACGCAGTATTTT
TRBV20-1	NA	NA	TRBJ2-5	CSARSHLGAHF	TGCAGTGCTAGATCGCACCTAGGGGCCCACTTC
TRBV4-3	NA	TRBD2	TRBJ2-1	CASSHKTGTSGRVPEQFF	TGCGCCAGCAGCCATAAGACCGGGACTAGCGGGAGGGTCCCTGAGCAGTTCTTC
TRBV4-2	NA	TRBD1	TRBJ1-1	CASSRGQGEEAFF	TGTGCCAGCAGCCGTGGACAGGGGGAAGAAGCTTTCTTT
TRBV5-4	NA	TRBD2	TRBJ2-7	CASSFAGLAEPFYEQYF	TGTGCCAGCAGCTTTGCGGGACTAGCGGAGCCTTTCTACGAGCAGTACTTC
TRBV21-1	NA	NA	TRBJ2-7	CASSSTYLRSYEQYF	TGTGCCAGCAGCAGCACCTACCTCCGCTCCTACGAGCAGTACTTC
TRBV7-2	NA	TRBD2	TRBJ2-6	CASSLGLATEGGANVLTF	TGTGCCAGCAGCTTAGGACTAGCTACAGAGGGAGGGGCCAACGTCCTGACTTTC
TRBV2	NA	TRBD1	TRBJ2-5	CASGERDRGRETQYF	TGTGCCAGCGGTGAAAGAGACAGGGGGCGGGAGACCCAGTACTTC
TRBV11-3	once	NA	TRBJ1-1	CASSLRSGQGAFF	TGTGCCAGCAGCTTAAGGTCCGGGCAGGGAGCTTTCTTT
TRBV19	NA	TRBD2	TRBJ2-5	CASSGRDALPETQYF	TGTGCCAGTAGCGGGAGGGACGCACTCCCAGAGACCCAGTACTTC
TRBV4-2	NA	NA	TRBJ2-1	CASSQDLGSHNEQFF	TGTGCCAGCAGCCAAGATCTCGGGAGCCACAATGAGCAGTTCTTC
TRBV5-5	NA	NA	TRBJ2-2	CASSLGLNTGELFF	TGTGCCAGCAGCTTGGGACTGAACACCGGGGAGCTGTTTTTT
TRBV6-6	NA	TRBD2	TRBJ2-7	CASSPGGPLDEQYF	TGTGCCAGCAGCCCGGGGGGGCCGCTAGACGAGCAGTACTTC
TRBV28	NA	NA	TRBJ2-7	CASSLSRTRPGEQYF	TGTGCCAGCAGTTTAAGTCGAACTAGACCTGGTGAGCAGTACTTC
TRBV9	NA	NA	TRBJ2-7	CAPTPFPTSSYEQYF	TGTGCCCCCACTCCCTTTCCCACCTCCTCCTACGAGCAGTACTTC
TRBV6-1	few	TRBD1	TRBJ2-5	CASSGRHRGRGETQYF	TGTGCCAGCAGTGGGAGACACAGGGGTAGGGGTGAGACCCAGTACTTC
TRBV6-5	NA	NA	TRBJ2-3	CASSPLRGGDTQYF	TGTGCCAGCAGCCCCCTGAGGGGAGGAGATACGCAGTATTTT
TRBV7-2	NA	NA	TRBJ2-5	CASSSRVETQETQYF	TGTGCCAGCAGCTCTCGAGTGGAGACCCAAGAGACCCAGTACTTC
TRBV6-1	NA	NA	TRBJ1-2	CASSEQGVYGYTF	TGTGCCAGCAGTGAGCAGGGCGTCTATGGCTACACCTTC
TRBV12-5	few	NA	TRBJ1-2	CASGLGPWDWDTFYGYTF	TGTGCTAGTGGTTTGGGCCCTTGGGATTGGGACACCTTCTATGGCTACACCTTC
TRBV9	NA	TRBD2	TRBJ2-3	CASSVTSGFTDTQYF	TGTGCCAGCAGCGTAACTAGCGGATTCACAGATACGCAGTATTTT
TRBV14	NA	TRBD2	TRBJ2-7	CASSQPREGPKQYF	TGTGCCAGCAGCCAACCTCGGGAGGGACCGAAGCAGTACTTC
TRBV29-1	NA	TRBD2	TRBJ2-7	CSARRTSGDVYEQYF	TGCAGCGCCCGACGTACTAGCGGGGATGTCTACGAGCAGTACTTC
TRBV6-6	few	NA	TRBJ2-6	CASSSRDSGANVLTF	TGTGCCAGCAGTTCGAGGGATTCCGGGGCCAACGTCCTGACTTTC
TRBV6-6	NA	NA	TRBJ2-2	CASTERSANTGELFF	TGTGCCAGCACAGAACGATCCGCGAACACCGGGGAGCTGTTTTTT
TRBV19	NA	TRBD1	TRBJ1-6	CASSLGTDNSPLHF	TGTGCCAGTAGCCTCGGGACAGATAATTCACCCCTCCACTTT
TRBV6-1	NA	TRBD2	TRBJ2-1	CASSEGQRGTYNEQFF	TGTGCCAGCAGTGAAGGTCAGCGGGGGACCTACAATGAGCAGTTCTTC
TRBV4-1	once	TRBD2	TRBJ2-5	CASSQVGGGRVRETQYF	TGCGCCAGCAGCCAAGTGGGCGGGGGGCGGGTAAGGGAGACCCAGTACTTC
TRBV30	NA	NA	TRBJ2-7	CAWSVGGRAFIYEQYF	TGTGCCTGGAGTGTAGGGGGGAGGGCCTTTATTTACGAGCAGTACTTC
TRBV19	few	TRBD1	TRBJ2-7	CASSCLGQGLYEQYF	TGTGCCAGTAGTTGTTTGGGACAGGGGCTATACGAGCAGTACTTC
TRBV4-1	NA	NA	TRBJ2-5	CASSQAREETQYF	TGCGCCAGCAGCCAAGCCAGGGAAGAGACCCAGTACTTC
TRBV7-6	NA	NA	TRBJ1-1	CASSLRPGYMNTEAFF	TGTGCCAGCAGCTTAAGGCCAGGGTATATGAACACTGAAGCTTTCTTT
TRBV29-1	NA	NA	TRBJ2-7	CSAVEEIDNEQYF	TGCAGCGCGGTTGAGGAGATAGATAACGAGCAGTACTTC
TRBV15	NA	NA	TRBJ2-5	CATSRDSTGQYF	TGTGCCACCTCCCGGGACTCTACCGGCCAGTACTTC
TRBV11-3	NA	NA	TRBJ2-5	CASSLGGGYDQETQYF	TGTGCCAGCAGCTTAGGTGGGGGCTACGACCAAGAGACCCAGTACTTC
TRBV11-2	NA	NA	TRBJ1-5	CASSLDGGDQPQHF	TGTGCCAGCAGCTTAGATGGCGGGGATCAGCCCCAGCATTTT
TRBV9	NA	TRBD2	TRBJ2-1	CASSVEETSSYNEQFF	TGTGCCAGCAGCGTAGAGGAGACTAGCAGTTACAATGAGCAGTTCTTC
TRBV2	NA	TRBD2	TRBJ2-7	CASSDTSGTYEQYF	TGTGCCAGCAGCGATACTAGCGGCACCTACGAGCAGTACTTC
TRBV9	NA	TRBD2	TRBJ2-3	CASSVGLAGVLGTDTQYF	TGTGCCAGCAGCGTAGGACTAGCGGGAGTCCTTGGCACAGATACGCAGTATTTT
TRBV29-1	NA	NA	TRBJ2-1	CSGRYRARGEQFF	TGCAGCGGACGATACAGGGCCCGGGGTGAGCAGTTCTTC
TRBV5-8	NA	TRBD1	TRBJ1-2	CASSYPTGYGYTF	TGTGCCAGCAGCTACCCGACAGGGTACGGCTACACCTTC
TRBV4-2	NA	TRBD1	TRBJ1-4	CASSQDTLRGSEKLFF	TGTGCCAGCAGCCAAGATACGCTCAGGGGGAGCGAAAAACTGTTTTTT
TRBV6-1	NA	NA	TRBJ1-5	CASRMDRYSNQPQHF	TGTGCCAGCAGGATGGACAGATATAGCAATCAGCCCCAGCATTTT
TRBV12-5	NA	NA	TRBJ1-3	CASGLPDRVSGNTIYF	TGTGCTAGTGGTCTACCGGACAGAGTATCTGGAAACACCATATATTTT
TRBV6-5	few	NA	TRBJ2-7	CASSHLGTFSYEQYF	TGTGCCAGCAGTCACTTGGGGACATTCTCCTACGAGCAGTACTTC
TRBV14	NA	TRBD2	TRBJ2-7	CASSPGLGSYEQYF	TGTGCCAGCAGCCCCGGACTAGGTTCGTACGAGCAGTACTTC
TRBV11-3	NA	NA	TRBJ2-1	CASSLGKGTGLYNEQFF	TGTGCCAGCAGCTTAGGTAAGGGGACTGGCCTCTACAATGAGCAGTTCTTC
TRBV6-1	NA	TRBD1	TRBJ1-1	CASSRQGLDTEAFF	TGTGCCAGCAGTCGACAGGGCCTGGACACTGAAGCTTTCTTT
TRBV2	once	NA	TRBJ1-5	CASSYDRTNQPQHF	TGTGCCAGCAGTTATGACAGGACGAATCAGCCCCAGCATTTT
TRBV28	few	NA	TRBJ1-1	CASSLGENTEAFF	TGTGCCAGCAGTTTGGGCGAGAACACTGAAGCTTTCTTT
TRBV20-1	NA	NA	TRBJ1-1	CRAGYTEAFF	TGCAGGGCGGGGTACACTGAAGCTTTCTTT